This passage covers 32 T cell receptor beta chains from one sample sequenced in a study of blood T cell repertoires in COVID-19. The assay was immunoSEQ multiplex PCR, and TCRdb's table has in-frame clones only and misses some. Here the sample spans around 130,000 clones, approximately 80% being singletons. The sequenced sample consisted of peripheral blood. Receptor source: a woman aged 55-69 years with acute or convalescent COVID-19.

This chain connects TRBV11-2 to TRBJ1-3, with D possibly matching TRBD1 (5 bases). The length of the CDR3 is 17 residues. The V end lost 11 bases, the J end lost 2 bases, and 25 bases lay between the germline ends. Germline loops: CDR1 SGHAT, CDR2 FQNNGV. CDR3 protein: CAPTVGGRTIPGNTIYF. Here the CDR3 DNA reads TGTGCCCCAACCGTGGGGGGAAGGACGATCCCTGGAAACACCATATATTTT.

With regard to this clone: Different DNA sequences within this sample yield the same CDR3. The genes are TRBV12-3 or TRBV12-4 and TRBJ1-5, with no clear D. The CDR3 has 13 residues. V was clipped by 0 bases and J by 5 bases, with 5 bases between them. For the CDR3, the DNA is TGTGCCAGCAGTTTAGCGGCGGATCAGCCCCAGCATTTT. It specifies CASSLAADQPQHF.

The chain couples TRBV30 to TRBJ1-1; a weak D match, TRBD1 (6 bases). The V end lost 4 bases, the J end lost 4 bases, and 7 bases lay between the germline ends. The CDR3 is 11 amino acids. Germline V gene sequence: CDR1 GTSNPN, CDR2 SVGIG (reference sequence). The CDR3 loop is CAWMTGTEAFF. The CDR3 bases are TGTGCCTGGATGACAGGCACTGAAGCTTTCTTT.

The chain uses TRBV19 and TRBJ1-6; D call uncertain. Trimming stripped 3 bases from V and 0 bases from J, with 6 bases between. The CDR3 sequence is 15 residues long. The V gene's germline CDR1 is LNHDA and CDR2 SQIVND (reference sequence). CDR3 in DNA: TGTGCCAGTAGTATCGGAGGCTCCTATAATTCACCCCTCCACTTT. It codes for CASSIGGSYNSPLHF.

The chain links TRBV3-1 (or the pseudogene TRBV3-2) to TRBJ1-6, with D tentatively TRBD1 (5 bases). The CDR3 has 13 amino acids. CDR1 LGHDT and CDR2 YNNKEL come from the germline V gene (reference sequence). V lost 0 bases and J 9 bases, leaving 6 bases between the germline ends. The CDR3 DNA sequence: TGTGCCAGCAGCCAAGATACAGGTTCACCCCTCCACTTT. It encodes CASSQDTGSPLHF.

V is TRBV27 and J is TRBJ2-7, with a tentative D call TRBD1 (6 bases). The V end was cut by 6 bases, the J end by 0 bases, with 24 bases between. The germline V gene encodes CDR1 MNHEY and CDR2 SMNVEV (reference sequence). This CDR3 has 18 residues. The CDR3 DNA sequence: TGTGCCAGCAGCCGAACAGGGCGATTCGGACATAGCTCCTACGAGCAGTACTTC. This sequence encodes CASSRTGRFGHSSYEQYF.

A single count supports this clone. The genes are TRBV11-2 and TRBJ1-3; D is ambiguous. The CDR3 is 15 amino acids. In germline, CDR1 is SGHAT, CDR2 FQNNGV. Trimming removed 5 bases at V and 2 bases at J, with 13 bases between. The CDR3 DNA reads TGTGCCAGCAGCCCCTACTTGTATCCTGGAAACACCATATATTTT. This encodes CASSPYLYPGNTIYF.

This clone has more than one count but fewer than ten. This chain links TRBV27 with TRBJ1-1; 11 nucleotides agree with TRBD1. The CDR3 is 15 amino acids. V trimming: 5 bases; J trimming: 5 bases; junction bases outside the gene matches: 7. CDR1 and CDR2 from the germline V gene are MNHEY and SMNVEV (reference sequence). CDR3 in DNA: TGTGCCAGCAGTACCCCCGGGACAGGGGGGACTGAAGCTTTCTTT. Protein: CASSTPGTGGTEAFF.

J is TRBJ1-1 and V is TRBV12-3 or TRBV12-4; D unresolved. There are 13 residues in the CDR3. Between the trimmed V and J ends, which lost 6 bases and 2 bases, there was a span of 10 bases. CDR3 bases: TGTGCCAGCAGGCCCCCAGGTAACACTGAAGCTTTCTTT. Its protein product is CASRPPGNTEAFF.

This clone has a handful of counts. The rearrangement links TRBV9 to TRBJ2-7; the match to TRBD2 covers 8 bases. Unmatched junction bases numbered 5, after V lost 0 bases and J lost 0 bases. The CDR3 has 16 residues. Germline-derived CDR1 and CDR2 are SGDLS and YYNGEE. CDR3 sequence (DNA): TGTGCCAGCAGCGTAGGTCCTGGGACTAGCTCCTACGAGCAGTACTTC. Protein: CASSVGPGTSSYEQYF.

The V and J genes are TRBV30 and TRBJ1-1; D unresolved. The CDR3 totals 13 residues. Germline V gene data show CDR1 as GTSNPN and CDR2 as SVGIG (reference sequence). V dropped 2 bases and J dropped 5 bases, with 12 bases sitting between them. The CDR3 reads CAWSPGSGTEAFF. DNA of the CDR3: TGTGCCTGGAGTCCCGGGTCGGGGACTGAAGCTTTCTTT.

This clone turned up a few times. The V call is TRBV10-1, the J call TRBJ2-7, with D tentatively TRBD1 (6 bases). Germline-derived CDR1 and CDR2 are WNHNN and SYGVQD (reference sequence). Trimming removed 10 bases from V and 3 bases from J, with 19 bases in between. The CDR3 is 14 residues long. This CDR3 reads CANPGERPLYEQYV. CDR3 nucleotides: TGCGCCAACCCAGGGGAGAGGCCCCTCTACGAGCAGTACGTC.

This chain links TRBV5-6 with TRBJ1-2, with TRBD1 identical over 9 bases. The CDR3 length is 19 residues. Germline trimming cut 6 bases from V and 2 bases from J; bases unmatched to any gene: 20. Germline CDR1 SGHDT, CDR2 YYEEEE. The CDR3 is CASTKPLDDRGSYNYGYTF. The CDR3 nucleotides are TGTGCCAGCACCAAACCTCTTGATGACAGGGGGTCTTACAACTATGGCTACACCTTC.

The J gene is TRBJ2-1, the V gene TRBV7-8; D possibly corresponds to TRBD2 (6 bases). Germline loops: CDR1 SGHVS, CDR2 FQNEAQ. V was clipped by 4 bases and J by 2 bases, with 15 bases between them. The CDR3 covers 16 residues. CDR3 sequence: CASSSPGVATYNEQFF. In DNA form, the CDR3 reads TGTGCCAGCAGCTCTCCGGGGGTCGCAACCTACAATGAGCAGTTCTTC.

The gene calls are TRBV2 and TRBJ1-5, with TRBD1 identical over 7 bases. The CDR3 runs to 14 residues. The trim removed 6 bases at V and 1 base at J, leaving 3 bases unmatched. Germline assignment: CDR1 SNHLY and CDR2 FYNNEI. CDR3 region: CASRGQWSNQPQHF. In DNA, the CDR3 is TGTGCCAGCAGGGGACAGTGGAGCAATCAGCCCCAGCATTTT. Combining the CDR3 with reference TRBV2 and TRBJ1-5 gives the whole variable domain EPEVTQTPSHQVTQMGQEVILRCVPISNHLYFYWYRQILGQKVEFLVSFYNNEISEKSEIFDDQFSVERPDGSNFTLKIRSTKLEDSAMYFCASRGQWSNQPQHFGDGTRLSIL.

This chain uses TRBV11-2 with TRBJ1-6, with D uncertain. There are 16 residues in the CDR3. Trimming removed 5 bases at V and 7 bases at J, with 18 bases between. Germline V CDR1 and CDR2: SGHAT, FQNNGV. CDR3 amino acids: CASSHSLTVSNSPLHF. Written as DNA, the CDR3 is TGTGCCAGCAGCCACTCCCTTACAGTCTCCAATTCACCCCTCCACTTT.

This chain uses TRBV2 with TRBJ1-2, with D tentatively TRBD1 (6 bases). Between the trimmed V and J ends, which lost 6 bases and 8 bases, there was a span of 16 bases. The CDR3 has 13 amino acids. Per germline, CDR1 SNHLY and CDR2 FYNNEI. DNA of the CDR3: TGTGCCAGCAGGGACAGATGGGCCGAGGGCTACACCTTC. This translates into CASRDRWAEGYTF.

V usage is TRBV6-6 and J usage is TRBJ1-1; D is undetermined. V was shortened by 6 bases and J by 7 bases, with 12 bases between the two germline ends. CDR1 is MNHNY and CDR2 is SVGAGI in the germline V gene (reference sequence). The CDR3 has 12 amino acids. The CDR3, as DNA: TGTGCCAGCAGGAGCCCGGAGATTGAAGCTTTCTTT. Translated, it gives CASRSPEIEAFF.

In this sample, this clone turned up a few times. The V call is TRBV30, the J call TRBJ2-5; a weak D match, TRBD2 (5 bases). Trimming shortened V by 0 bases and J by 4 bases, and 12 bases separated the two germline ends. CDR3 length: 14 amino acids. Germline V CDR1 and CDR2: GTSNPN, SVGIG (reference sequence). CDR3: CAWSVPGWGETQYF. For the CDR3, the DNA is TGTGCCTGGAGTGTTCCGGGGTGGGGAGAGACCCAGTACTTC.

Concerning this clone itself: At the DNA level, this CDR3 is encoded by other sequences in the same sample as well. The chain joins TRBV3-1 (or the pseudogene TRBV3-2) to TRBJ1-2; maybe TRBD1 (5 bases). The CDR3 has 14 amino acids. Germline assignment: CDR1 LGHDT and CDR2 YNNKEL (reference sequence). Trimming took off 0 bases at V and 7 bases at J, with 12 bases between the two ends. DNA of the CDR3: TGTGCCAGCAGCCAAGAGCGGGGGTTGGGTGGCTACACCTTC. It encodes CASSQERGLGGYTF.

The gene calls are TRBV4-2 and TRBJ2-1; D gene unclear. CDR1 is LGHNA and CDR2 is YNFKEQ in the germline V gene. V was cut by 0 bases and J by 2 bases, with 11 bases left in between. The CDR3 runs 16 residues. CDR3 nucleotide sequence: TGTGCCAGCAGCCAAGAACCTGGGCTGGCCTACAATGAGCAGTTCTTC. This gives the protein CASSQEPGLAYNEQFF.

J is TRBJ1-2 and V is TRBV7-2, with D unclear. CDR3 size: 14 residues. V lost 2 bases and J 4 bases, leaving 11 bases between the germline ends. CDR1 and CDR2 from the germline V gene are SGHTA and FQGNSA. CDR3 DNA sequence: TGTGCCAGCAGCTTAAACCCCTACAGCTATGGCTACACCTTC. Residues: CASSLNPYSYGYTF. Supplemented by reference TRBV7-2 and TRBJ1-2, the full variable domain reads GAGVSQSPSNKVTEKGKDVELRCDPISGHTALYWYRQSLGQGLEFLIYFQGNSAPDKSGLPSDRFSAERTGGSVSTLTIQRTQQEDSAVYLCASSLNPYSYGYTFGSGTRLTVV.

The chain couples TRBV11-2 to TRBJ2-5; TRBD2 matches at 7 bases. Germline CDR1 SGHAT, CDR2 FQNNGV. With 5 bases clipped from V and 5 bases from J, the junction kept 8 bases outside the gene matches. CDR3 size: 14 residues. CDR3: CASSAATSRETQYF. The CDR3 nucleotides read TGTGCCAGCAGCGCTGCGACTAGCAGGGAGACCCAGTACTTC.

This rearrangement joins TRBV6-5 to TRBJ2-1; TRBD1 might be the D (5 bases). The CDR3 length is 13 residues. CDR1 is MNHEY and CDR2 is SVGAGI in the germline V gene. Trimming took 7 bases from V and 14 from J, leaving 21 bases between them. CDR3 protein: CASIPPGRGQEFF. The CDR3 DNA follows: TGTGCCAGCATCCCCCCCGGTAGGGGTCAAGAGTTCTTC.

The chain links TRBV5-1 to TRBJ1-1, with 8 nucleotides matching TRBD1. Germline CDR1 is SGHRS and CDR2 is YFSETQ. Trimming cost V 3 bases and J 4 bases; bases outside gene matches: 11. The CDR3 length is 16 residues. The CDR3 nucleotides are TGCGCCAGCAGCTCACTCAGGGGGCGGCTATTCACTGAAGCTTTCTTT. It specifies CASSSLRGRLFTEAFF.

V is TRBV18 and J is TRBJ2-2, with D possibly being TRBD1 (6 bases). The V end lost 3 bases, the J end lost 4 bases, and 24 bases lay between the germline ends. The CDR3 extends over 19 amino acids. Germline CDR1 is KGHSH and CDR2 is LQKENI. CDR3 DNA sequence: TGTGCCAGCTCACCGGGTCGTCAGGGGACACCAGGGAGCACCGGGGAGCTGTTTTTT. Amino acids: CASSPGRQGTPGSTGELFF. The full variable domain, in which reference TRBV18 and TRBJ2-2 provide the parts outside the CDR3, is NAGVMQNPRHLVRRRGQEARLRCSPMKGHSHVYWYRQLPEEGLKFMVYLQKENIIDESGMPKERFSAEFPKEGPSILRIQQVVRGDSAAYFCASSPGRQGTPGSTGELFFGEGSRLTVL.

This chain links TRBV30 with TRBJ1-4; 9 positions agree with TRBD1. The germline V gene encodes CDR1 GTSNPN and CDR2 SVGIG (reference sequence). The CDR3 totals 13 residues. Trimming removed 5 bases from V and 7 bases from J; junction bases left unmatched: 5. The CDR3 spells CAWGGQGLEKLFF. The CDR3 bases are TGTGCCTGGGGTGGACAGGGGCTTGAAAAACTGTTTTTT.

The chain uses TRBV19 and TRBJ1-6, with a possible D match to TRBD1 (5 bases). There are 14 residues in the CDR3. V dropped 3 bases and J dropped 9 bases, with 12 bases sitting between them. The germline CDR1 and CDR2 sequences are LNHDA and SQIVND (reference sequence). The CDR3 DNA is TGTGCCAGTAGTATGGGAGCGGGGGGTTCACCCCTCCACTTT. It translates to CASSMGAGGSPLHF.

The chain combines TRBV19 with TRBJ1-5; 8 nucleotides line up with TRBD1. CDR1 LNHDA and CDR2 SQIVND come from the germline V gene (reference sequence). The CDR3 spans 15 residues. The junction had 7 bases not matched to a gene; V was cut back by 7 bases and J by 2 bases. The CDR3 sequence: CASTQGAVGNQPQHF. DNA of the CDR3: TGTGCCAGTACTCAGGGGGCTGTTGGCAATCAGCCCCAGCATTTT.

This chain links TRBV6-5 with TRBJ1-4, with 9 positions matching TRBD1. The CDR3 totals 15 residues. CDR1 and CDR2 from the germline V gene are MNHEY and SVGAGI. The ends lost 7 bases at V and 8 bases at J; junction bases unmatched: 11. The CDR3 bases are TGTGCCAGCACCTTTTCCGGGACAGGGTGGGAAAAACTGTTTTTT. Residues: CASTFSGTGWEKLFF.

The V and J genes are TRBV19 and TRBJ1-2; 7 bases line up with TRBD1. Germline trimming cut 5 bases from V and 0 bases from J; bases unmatched to any gene: 6. CDR1 and CDR2 from the germline V gene are LNHDA and SQIVND (reference sequence). This CDR3 is built from 15 residues. CDR3 amino acids: CASSRRGEANYGYTF. DNA for the CDR3: TGTGCCAGTAGTCGCAGGGGGGAAGCTAACTATGGCTACACCTTC.

The gene calls are TRBV2 and TRBJ1-2; D unclear. This CDR3 has 13 amino acids. CDR1 SNHLY and CDR2 FYNNEI come from the germline V gene. Trimming removed 8 bases from V and 2 bases from J, with 12 bases in between. CDR3 amino acids: CASLTTGNYGYTF. CDR3 sequence (DNA): TGTGCCAGCCTAACGACTGGGAACTATGGCTACACCTTC. Variable domain in full (rest from reference TRBV2 and TRBJ1-2): EPEVTQTPSHQVTQMGQEVILRCVPISNHLYFYWYRQILGQKVEFLVSFYNNEISEKSEIFDDQFSVERPDGSNFTLKIRSTKLEDSAMYFCASLTTGNYGYTFGSGTRLTVV.